A selection of T cell receptor beta chains follows, all from one sample in a study of blood T cell repertoires in COVID-19. Profiling relied on immunoSEQ multiplex PCR, and the TCRdb table lists in-frame clones only, not all of them. The table has 120,000 or so clones, roughly 85% seen once; the top ten hold roughly a quarter. The sample taken for sequencing was peripheral blood. These receptors came from a woman of 80 years or more with acute or convalescent COVID-19. The CDR3 runs from the conserved cysteine through the conserved F or W. A D gene is named only where the DNA matches it firmly. Rows give clone size only sometimes, using once, few, many, or a class for an expanded clone.

v_call,cdr3_length,d_call,clone_size,j_call,cdr3_nt,cdr3_aa
TRBV4-1,18,TRBD1,-,TRBJ1-1,TGCGCCAGCAGCTCCGGGACAGGGAATACGAGACGGAACACTGAAGCTTTCTTT,CASSSGTGNTRRNTEAFF
TRBV10-3,14,TRBD1,-,TRBJ1-2,TGTGCCATCAGAGACCGGGACAGGGCTTATGGCTACACCTTC,CAIRDRDRAYGYTF
TRBV12-3/TRBV12-4,13,-,-,TRBJ2-7,TGTGCCAGCAGGAGGGACTCTTCCTACGAGCAGTACTTC,CASRRDSSYEQYF
TRBV19,15,-,-,TRBJ1-2,TGTGCCAGTAGTAAGGCCCACGGGATGGCCTATGGCTACACCTTC,CASSKAHGMAYGYTF
TRBV5-1,16,-,once,TRBJ2-3,TGCGCCAGCAGCTTAACAGGGTCGGGGAGCACAGATACGCAGTATTTT,CASSLTGSGSTDTQYF
TRBV5-5,13,-,-,TRBJ2-5,TGTGCCAGCAGCTTGGGAGGGCAGGAGACCCAGTACTTC,CASSLGGQETQYF
TRBV7-3,14,TRBD1,-,TRBJ1-1,TGTGCCAGCAGCTTAAACAGGGGGCACACTGAAGCTTTCTTT,CASSLNRGHTEAFF
TRBV4-1,15,-,-,TRBJ2-2,TGCGCCAGCAGCCCCGGTCGGGGGGCGACCGGGGAGCTGTTTTTT,CASSPGRGATGELFF
TRBV14,16,-,-,TRBJ1-6,TGTGCCAGCAGCCAAGGGTGGAGTTCCTATAATTCACCCCTCCACTTT,CASSQGWSSYNSPLHF
TRBV18,13,TRBD1,-,TRBJ1-2,TGTGCCAGCTCTCAGGGGGAGGACTATGGCTACACCTTC,CASSQGEDYGYTF
TRBV15,16,-,once,TRBJ2-3,TGTGCCACCAGCAGAAAAGGGGCAGAAAGCACAGATACGCAGTATTTT,CATSRKGAESTDTQYF
TRBV19,17,TRBD1,-,TRBJ1-6,TGTGCCAGTAGTCATCGGGGACAGGGAGGTCCTGGATCACCCCTCCACTTT,CASSHRGQGGPGSPLHF
TRBV5-1,15,-,-,TRBJ2-3,TGCGCCAGCAGACCACAGGGACCTAGCACAGATACGCAGTATTTT,CASRPQGPSTDTQYF
TRBV2,13,-,-,TRBJ1-6,TGTGCCACCCGCCAGGGTCCAAATTCACCCCTCCACTTT,CATRQGPNSPLHF
TRBV19,13,-,once,TRBJ2-3,TGTGCCAGTAGAACGGCAGGATCAGATACGCAGTATTTT,CASRTAGSDTQYF
TRBV6-5,13,-,-,TRBJ1-5,TGTGCCAGCAGTTACGAGTTAAATCAGCCCCAGCATTTT,CASSYELNQPQHF
TRBV18,16,TRBD2,-,TRBJ2-3,TGTGCCAGCTCACTTATACCGGGACTAGGGACAGATACGCAGTATTTT,CASSLIPGLGTDTQYF
TRBV7-6,16,-,-,TRBJ2-5,TGTGCCAGCAGCTTAGCTGCGCTGGGGGCGGTGGAGACCCAGTACTTC,CASSLAALGAVETQYF
TRBV5-1,13,TRBD1,-,TRBJ1-2,TGCGCCAGCAGCTTGACAGGGGACTATGGCTACACCTTC,CASSLTGDYGYTF
TRBV13,15,-,once,TRBJ1-4,TGTGCCAGCAGCTTAGGCAGGACGGGGTACGGAAAACTGTTTTTT,CASSLGRTGYGKLFF
TRBV2,14,TRBD1,-,TRBJ2-2,TGTGCCCTCCCGGGGGACAGGGGCACCGGGGAGCTGTTTTTT,CALPGDRGTGELFF
TRBV6-2/TRBV6-3,12,-,-,TRBJ1-1,TGTGCCAGCAGCTGGTACGGCACTGAAGCTTTCTTT,CASSWYGTEAFF
TRBV6-4,15,TRBD2,-,TRBJ2-2,TGTGCCAGCAGACCTAGCGGGGCGCGCACCGGGGAGCTGTTTTTT,CASRPSGARTGELFF
TRBV5-5,15,TRBD1,-,TRBJ1-4,TGTGCCAGCAGCTCCTTACAGGGGGCTAATGAAAAACTGTTTTTT,CASSSLQGANEKLFF
TRBV20-1,11,-,-,TRBJ1-2,TGCAGTGCTAGGGCCGAATATGGCTACACCTTC,CSARAEYGYTF
TRBV3-1/TRBV3-2,12,TRBD1,-,TRBJ1-1,TGTGCCAGCAGCACCCGACAGGGGGGAGCTTTCTTT,CASSTRQGGAFF
TRBV14,18,-,-,TRBJ1-1,TGTGCCAGCAGCCAAGTATCTCGGGACAACTCAAAGAACACTGAAGCTTTCTTT,CASSQVSRDNSKNTEAFF
TRBV3-1/TRBV3-2,13,TRBD1,-,TRBJ1-2,TGTGCCAGCTCGGGACAGGGGCTCTATGGCTACACCTTC,CASSGQGLYGYTF
TRBV3-1/TRBV3-2,14,-,-,TRBJ1-2,TGTGCCAGCAGCCAAGATCCCAGGGGTGATGGCTACACCTTC,CASSQDPRGDGYTF
TRBV28,16,-,-,TRBJ1-4,TGTGCCAGCAGTTTTCGGCCAGGGTTTACTAATGAAAAACTGTTTTTT,CASSFRPGFTNEKLFF
TRBV9,15,-,once,TRBJ1-1,TGTGCCAGCAGCGTAGAGGCAAGGGGTGGAACTGAAGCTTTCTTT,CASSVEARGGTEAFF
TRBV18,16,TRBD1,-,TRBJ1-1,TGTGCCAGCTCACCTCGGAGACAGGGGGACAACACTGAAGCTTTCTTT,CASSPRRQGDNTEAFF
TRBV29-1,12,-,-,TRBJ1-4,TGCAGCGGCGGACAGCCTTCACAAAAACTGTTTTTT,CSGGQPSQKLFF
TRBV5-8,15,-,-,TRBJ1-5,TGTGCCAGCAGCTTGGATCCGGGGAAAAATCAGCCCCAGCATTTT,CASSLDPGKNQPQHF
TRBV7-2,15,-,-,TRBJ1-1,TGTGCCAGCAGCTTGGCCACAGGGAGAGACACTGAAGCTTTCTTT,CASSLATGRDTEAFF
TRBV7-8,14,-,-,TRBJ2-3,TGTGCCAGCAGCTTAGTGGCAGGCACAGATACGCAGTATTTT,CASSLVAGTDTQYF
TRBV18,14,TRBD1,-,TRBJ2-7,TGTGCCAGCTCTCAGGGACAGGGGGACTACGAGCAGTACTTC,CASSQGQGDYEQYF
TRBV28,14,TRBD1,-,TRBJ1-1,TGTGCCAGCAGTTTGGCAGGGGGTTTCACTGAAGCTTTCTTT,CASSLAGGFTEAFF
TRBV5-1,15,-,-,TRBJ2-5,TGCGCCAGCAGCTTTCTGCAGGACACCCAAGAGACCCAGTACTTC,CASSFLQDTQETQYF
TRBV5-6,14,-,-,TRBJ1-2,TGTGCCAGCAGCTTACCAGGGCGTAGCTATGGCTACACCTTC,CASSLPGRSYGYTF
TRBV2,14,-,-,TRBJ1-5,TGTGCCAGCAGCGTGGGCCGGGGAGGTCAGCCCCAGCATTTT,CASSVGRGGQPQHF
TRBV5-1,17,-,-,TRBJ2-1,TGCGCCAGCAGCTTGACGGTTGGGGCAGGGACATACAATGAGCAGTTCTTC,CASSLTVGAGTYNEQFF
TRBV6-6,16,-,-,TRBJ1-2,TGTGCCAGCAGTTCCCTGGACAGCCCAGCTAACTATGGCTACACCTTC,CASSSLDSPANYGYTF
TRBV7-3,13,TRBD1,-,TRBJ1-6,TGTGCCAGCAGCCTTACAGGGGATTCACCCCTCCACTTT,CASSLTGDSPLHF
TRBV15,12,TRBD1,-,TRBJ1-1,TGTGCCACCAGCAGTCGACAGGGTAAAGCTTTCTTT,CATSSRQGKAFF
TRBV28,13,TRBD1,-,TRBJ1-1,TGTGCCAGCCTCGACAGGGGAAACACTGAAGCTTTCTTT,CASLDRGNTEAFF
TRBV7-9,14,-,-,TRBJ1-4,TGTGCCAGCAGCCAGGGGTTAGCTAATGAAAAACTGTTTTTT,CASSQGLANEKLFF
TRBV7-2,14,TRBD1,-,TRBJ1-2,TGTGCCAGCAGCCCTCGACAGGGACCTAAGGGCTACACCTTC,CASSPRQGPKGYTF
TRBV29-1,17,-,-,TRBJ2-1,TGCAGCGTCCCCCGCGTCTTCGGGGGAAGCTCCTACAATGAGCAGTTCTTC,CSVPRVFGGSSYNEQFF
TRBV9,14,TRBD1,-,TRBJ2-7,TGTGCCAGCAGCGTAGGACAGGGGAACTACGAGCAGTACTTC,CASSVGQGNYEQYF
TRBV10-3,19,-,-,TRBJ1-3,TGTGCCATCAGTGAGTCTGGGAGGGCTTTCCTTCGGCGGGTCAACACCATATATTTT,CAISESGRAFLRRVNTIYF
TRBV5-1,14,-,-,TRBJ2-7,TGCGCCAGCAGCTTAACAGAAGTACCTTACGAGCAGTACTTC,CASSLTEVPYEQYF
TRBV5-8,14,TRBD1,-,TRBJ2-4,TGTGCCAGCAGCTGGGGACAGGTTCGGAACATTCAGTACTTC,CASSWGQVRNIQYF
TRBV7-3,15,TRBD1,once,TRBJ2-5,TGTGCCAGCAGTCAAGGTGGGACAGGTCAAGAGACCCAGTACTTC,CASSQGGTGQETQYF
TRBV4-1,15,-,-,TRBJ1-3,TGCGCCAGCAGCCGGAGCCCCTCGGAGGGAAACACCATATATTTT,CASSRSPSEGNTIYF
TRBV9,14,-,-,TRBJ2-2,TGTGCCAGCAGCGTAGCGGGGAACACCGGGGAGCTGTTTTTT,CASSVAGNTGELFF